Listed here is a single T cell receptor beta chain. Per the original data handling: Researchers report that nucleated cell counts were estimated from reference gene primer amplification. TCRdb's table, derived via immunoSEQ multiplex PCR, lists solely in-frame clones and lacks some. Clone size and V and J calls were adopted from that table, with D and trimming inferred from the DNA. This sample carries about 20,000 clones, about four fifths of them seen once, and the ten largest clones take approximately 60%. V lost 7 bases and J 1 base, leaving 16 bases between the germline ends. The CDR3 has 16 residues. The germline CDR1 and CDR2 sequences are WSHSY and SAAADI. This sample stems from a study of blood T cell repertoires in COVID-19. The wider study: COVID-19 samples from acute and convalescent phases originated in the United States, Italy and Spain. Sources were T cells, B-cell-depleted T cells, or PBMCs; the material itself was cDNA or gDNA.

The clonotype was recovered from a man older than 75 with acute or convalescent COVID-19. The chain couples TRBV10-2 to TRBJ2-2, with a tentative D call TRBD1 (5 bases). The sequenced material came from peripheral blood. The CDR3 DNA is TGCGCCAGCACCCGTAGTAGGCAGGGGAACACCGGGGAGCTGTTTTTT. Translating it yields CASTRSRQGNTGELFF.